This is a list of T cell receptor beta chains from one sample in a study of T-cell memory formation after mild COVID-19. TCRdb reprocessed the 5' RACE reads via MiXCR and lists one record per CDR3 protein. The repertoire consists of approximately 350,000 distinct CDR3 sequences, with around 28% occurring once and the leading ten covering approximately 12%. Source material: PBMCs or a T cell subset sorted from them (not recorded which). These receptors came from an adult woman who had mild COVID-19 (a few samples of this study predate the infection). Cell type and time point are not known. Each CDR3 is given with its conserved first and last residue. Each record gives: D gene, J gene, clone size, V gene, CDR3 DNA, CDR3 protein. D genes are given only for firm matches. The size entry is marked missing in some rows and otherwise reads once, few, many or a size class.

TRBD1	TRBJ2-7	-	TRBV18	TGTGCCAGCTCACCACCGAGCAGGGGGACCTACGAGCAGTACTTC	CASSPPSRGTYEQYF
-	TRBJ2-3	few	TRBV6-5	TGTGCCAGCAGTTACCTGGGACGCCCCACAGATACGCAGTATTTT	CASSYLGRPTDTQYF
-	TRBJ2-3	-	TRBV5-6	TGTGCCAGCAGCTTGGTGACCTTTGCCACAGATACGCAGTATTTT	CASSLVTFATDTQYF
-	TRBJ1-1	-	TRBV7-3	TGTGCCAGCAGCTTGTTCCAGGGCTCTGAAGCTTTCTTT	CASSLFQGSEAFF
-	TRBJ1-2	few	TRBV7-3	TGTGCCAGCAGCCTCGGGACCTCAGGTCTCACCTTC	CASSLGTSGLTF
-	TRBJ2-1	-	TRBV14	TGTGCCAGCAGCTATTTTCCCCCGAGCTCCTACAATGAGCAGTTCTTC	CASSYFPPSSYNEQFF
TRBD1	TRBJ2-3	few	TRBV7-2	TGTGCCAGCAGACCTTACCCGGGACAGGGTCCAGATACGCAGTATTTT	CASRPYPGQGPDTQYF
-	TRBJ2-1	-	TRBV12-3/TRBV12-4	TGTGCCAGCACCCCCCCGGGCGCGGGGTACAATGAGCAGTTCTTC	CASTPPGAGYNEQFF
-	TRBJ1-2	-	TRBV3-1	TGTGCCAGCAGCTCTTCGAACTATGGCTACACCTTC	CASSSSNYGYTF
TRBD2	TRBJ2-5	-	TRBV27	TGTGCCAGCAGTTTAAGCGGGAGGGAGGAGACCCAGTACTTC	CASSLSGREETQYF
-	TRBJ1-1	-	TRBV5-1	TGCGCCAGCAGCTTCCTTGGGGCGCAAGAATCTGAAGCTTTCTTT	CASSFLGAQESEAFF
TRBD1	TRBJ1-1	-	TRBV7-9	TGTGCCAGCAGCCAAGGCCCGACAGGGGAAGCTTTCTTT	CASSQGPTGEAFF
TRBD2	TRBJ2-1	few	TRBV15	TGTGCCACCAGCAGAGGGGTAGCGGGGGAGAATGAGCAGTTCTTC	CATSRGVAGENEQFF
-	TRBJ2-7	many	TRBV20-1	TGCAGTGCTAGACCCTCCTACGAGCAGTACTTC	CSARPSYEQYF
TRBD2	TRBJ2-3	-	TRBV6-4	TGTGCCAGCAGTGATGCGGGAGGGACAGATACGCAGTATTTT	CASSDAGGTDTQYF
-	TRBJ1-2	few	TRBV7-9	TGTGCCAGCAGCCATGGACAGTATGGCTACACCTTC	CASSHGQYGYTF
-	TRBJ2-3	-	TRBV18	TGTGCCAGCTCACCTAATCAGGGGCTACACACAGATACGCAGTATTTT	CASSPNQGLHTDTQYF
TRBD2	TRBJ2-7	-	TRBV6-5	TGTGCCGTTCGTTGGGGGACTAGCTCCTACGAGCAGTACTTC	CAVRWGTSSYEQYF
-	TRBJ1-1	few	TRBV27	TGTGCCAGCAGTTTCCTGAACGGGGCCACTGAAGCTTTCTTT	CASSFLNGATEAFF
TRBD2	TRBJ2-5	few	TRBV5-5	TGTGCCAGCAGCTTGGCCGGGGCTAGCGGGGCCCAAGAGACCCAGTACTTC	CASSLAGASGAQETQYF
-	TRBJ2-7	-	TRBV20-1	TGCAGCCCCTCGGGTGGCAACTCCTACGAGCAGTACTTC	CSPSGGNSYEQYF
-	TRBJ1-4	-	TRBV6-1	TGTGCCAGCAGCAGCCAAACTAATGAAAAACTGTTTTTT	CASSSQTNEKLFF
-	TRBJ2-7	-	TRBV4-2	TGTGCCAGCAGCCAAGTATACGGGTCCTACGAGCAGTACTTC	CASSQVYGSYEQYF
-	TRBJ2-5	few	TRBV10-3	TGTGCCATCAGTGGTGACAGTCGGCAAGAGACCCAGTACTTC	CAISGDSRQETQYF
-	TRBJ1-4	-	TRBV7-9	TGTGCCAGCAGTTACATCAATCAGGAAAAACTGTTTTTT	CASSYINQEKLFF
-	TRBJ2-7	-	TRBV24-1	TGTGCCACCAGTGACCCCGGGTCACGGCAGTACTTC	CATSDPGSRQYF
TRBD2	TRBJ2-7	few	TRBV4-1	TGCGCCAGCAGCCAAGATTCCGGGGGGATAGCCTACGAGCAGTACTTC	CASSQDSGGIAYEQYF